This T cell receptor beta chain was captured by sequencing in a study of blood T cell repertoires in COVID-19. Study information: Sites in the United States, Italy and Spain provided acute and convalescent COVID-19 samples.

The trim removed 3 bases at V and 6 bases at J, leaving 2 bases unmatched. CDR3 size: 14 residues. Germline V gene sequence: CDR1 SGHRS, CDR2 YFSETQ. Everyone who took part was roughly 18 to 95 years old, and they came from about two dozen US areas. Each participant's cohort was designated according to participant-reported clinical history. Per the authors' pipeline: Reference gene primer amplification gave estimated nucleated cell counts. Produced via immunoSEQ multiplex PCR; TCRdb's table is partial and in-frame only. V and J calls and clone size are given by that table; D and trimming were obtained from the DNA. The table records 200,000 to 250,000 clones, over 70% of them present only once.

The source is a woman aged 30 to 39 who had been exposed to COVID-19. The sequenced sample consisted of PBMCs or T cells enriched from blood (not recorded which). The rearrangement links TRBV5-1 to TRBJ1-4; 10 positions agree with TRBD1. CDR3 DNA sequence: TGCGCCAGCAGCTCGGGACAGGGGTATGAAAAACTGTTTTTT. Protein sequence: CASSSGQGYEKLFF. Filled out from reference TRBV5-1 and TRBJ1-4, the complete variable domain reads KAGVTQTPRYLIKTRGQQVTLSCSPISGHRSVSWYQQTPGQGLQFLFEYFSETQRNKGNFPGRFSGRQFSNSRSEMNVSTLELGDSALYLCASSSGQGYEKLFFGSGTQLSVL.